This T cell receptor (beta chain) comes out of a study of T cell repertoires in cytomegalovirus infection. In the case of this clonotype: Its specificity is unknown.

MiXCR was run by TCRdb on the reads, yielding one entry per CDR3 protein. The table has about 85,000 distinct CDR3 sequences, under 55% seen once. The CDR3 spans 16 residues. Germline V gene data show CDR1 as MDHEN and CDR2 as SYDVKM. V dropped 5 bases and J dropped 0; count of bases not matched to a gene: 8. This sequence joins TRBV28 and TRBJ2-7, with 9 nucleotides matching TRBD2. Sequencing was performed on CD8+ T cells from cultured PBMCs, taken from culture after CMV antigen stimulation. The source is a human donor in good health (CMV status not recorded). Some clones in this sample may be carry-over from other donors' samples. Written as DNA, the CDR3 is TGTGCCAGCAGTCCTCCACAGCGGGAGGCCTCCTACGAGCAGTACTTC. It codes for CASSPPQREASYEQYF.